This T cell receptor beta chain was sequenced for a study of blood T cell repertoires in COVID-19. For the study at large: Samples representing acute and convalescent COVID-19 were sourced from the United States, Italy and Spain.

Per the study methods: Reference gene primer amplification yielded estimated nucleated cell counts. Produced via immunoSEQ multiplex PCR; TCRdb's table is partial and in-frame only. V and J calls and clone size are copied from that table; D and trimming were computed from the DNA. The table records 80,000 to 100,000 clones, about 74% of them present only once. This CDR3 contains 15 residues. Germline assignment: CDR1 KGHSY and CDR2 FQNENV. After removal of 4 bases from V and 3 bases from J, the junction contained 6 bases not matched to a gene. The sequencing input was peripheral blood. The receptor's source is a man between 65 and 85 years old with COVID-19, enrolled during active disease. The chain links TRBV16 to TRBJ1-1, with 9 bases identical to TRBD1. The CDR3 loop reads CASSRETGGDTEAFF. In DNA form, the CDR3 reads TGTGCCAGCAGCCGGGAGACAGGGGGTGACACTGAAGCTTTCTTT. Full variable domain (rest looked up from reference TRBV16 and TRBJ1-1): GEEVAQTPKHLVRGEGQKAKLYCAPIKGHSYVFWYQQVLKNEFKFLISFQNENVFDETGMPKERFSAKCLPNSPCSLEIQATKLEDSAVYFCASSRETGGDTEAFFGQGTRLTVV.